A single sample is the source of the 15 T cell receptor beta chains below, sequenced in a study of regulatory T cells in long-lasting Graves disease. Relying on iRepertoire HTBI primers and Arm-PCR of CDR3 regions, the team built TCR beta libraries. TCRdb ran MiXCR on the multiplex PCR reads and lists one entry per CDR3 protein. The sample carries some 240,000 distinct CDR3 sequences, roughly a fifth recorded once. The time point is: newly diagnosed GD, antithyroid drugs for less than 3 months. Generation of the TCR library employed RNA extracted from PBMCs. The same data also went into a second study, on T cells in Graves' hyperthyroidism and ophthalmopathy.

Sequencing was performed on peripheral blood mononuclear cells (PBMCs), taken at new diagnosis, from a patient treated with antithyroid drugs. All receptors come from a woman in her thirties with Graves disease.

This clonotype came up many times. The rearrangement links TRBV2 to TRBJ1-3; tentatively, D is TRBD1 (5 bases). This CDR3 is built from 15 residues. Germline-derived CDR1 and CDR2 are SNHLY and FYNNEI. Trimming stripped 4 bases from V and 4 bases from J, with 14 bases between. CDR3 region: CASSVGGAAGNTIYF. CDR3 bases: TGTGCCAGCAGTGTAGGAGGGGCGGCGGGAAACACCATATATTTT.

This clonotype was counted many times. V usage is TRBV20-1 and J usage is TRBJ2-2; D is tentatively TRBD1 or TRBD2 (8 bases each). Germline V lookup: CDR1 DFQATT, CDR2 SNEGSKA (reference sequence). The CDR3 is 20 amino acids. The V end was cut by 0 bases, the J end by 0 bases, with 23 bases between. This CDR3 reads CSARDTGGQGAAPNTGELFF. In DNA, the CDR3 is TGCAGTGCTAGAGATACGGGGGGGCAGGGGGCGGCTCCGAACACCGGGGAGCTGTTTTTT.

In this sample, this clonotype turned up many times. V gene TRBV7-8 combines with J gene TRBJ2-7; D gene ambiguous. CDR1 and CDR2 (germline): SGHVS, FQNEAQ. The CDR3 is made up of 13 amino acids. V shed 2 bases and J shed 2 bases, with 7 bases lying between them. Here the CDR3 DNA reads TGTGCCAGCAGCTTACCTAGTGCCTACGAGCAGTACTTC. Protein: CASSLPSAYEQYF.

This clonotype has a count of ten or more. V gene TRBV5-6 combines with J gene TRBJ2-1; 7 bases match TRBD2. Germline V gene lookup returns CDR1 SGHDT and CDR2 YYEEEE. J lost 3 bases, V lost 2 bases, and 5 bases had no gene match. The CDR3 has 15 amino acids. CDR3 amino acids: CASSFTGGGYNEQFF. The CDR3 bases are TGTGCCAGCAGCTTCACGGGGGGAGGCTACAATGAGCAGTTCTTC.

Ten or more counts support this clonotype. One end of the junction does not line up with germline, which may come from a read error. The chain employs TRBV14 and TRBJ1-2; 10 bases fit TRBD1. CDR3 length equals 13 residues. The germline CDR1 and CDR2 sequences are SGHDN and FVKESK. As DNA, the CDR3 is TGCGCCAGCAGCCAGGACAGGGGGAATGGCTACACCTTC. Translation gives CASSQDRGNGYTF.

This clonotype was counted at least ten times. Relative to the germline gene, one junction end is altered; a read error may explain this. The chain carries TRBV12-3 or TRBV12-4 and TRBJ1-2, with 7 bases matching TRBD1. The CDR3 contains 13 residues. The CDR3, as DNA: TGTGCCAGCAGACTCGGGACAGCCTATGGCTGCACCTTC. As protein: CASRLGTAYGCTF.

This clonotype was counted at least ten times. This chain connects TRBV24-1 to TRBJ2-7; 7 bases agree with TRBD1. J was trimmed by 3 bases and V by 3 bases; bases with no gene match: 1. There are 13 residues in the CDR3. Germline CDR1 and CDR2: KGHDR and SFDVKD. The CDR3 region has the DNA TGTGCCACCAGTGATCCAGGGGGCTACGAGCAGTACTTC. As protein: CATSDPGGYEQYF.

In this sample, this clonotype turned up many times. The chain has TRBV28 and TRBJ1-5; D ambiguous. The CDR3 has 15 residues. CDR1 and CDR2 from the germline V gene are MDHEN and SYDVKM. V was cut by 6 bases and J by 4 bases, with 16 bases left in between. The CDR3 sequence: CASRTLKADNQPQHF. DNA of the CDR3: TGTGCCAGCAGGACCCTGAAGGCGGATAATCAGCCCCAGCATTTT.

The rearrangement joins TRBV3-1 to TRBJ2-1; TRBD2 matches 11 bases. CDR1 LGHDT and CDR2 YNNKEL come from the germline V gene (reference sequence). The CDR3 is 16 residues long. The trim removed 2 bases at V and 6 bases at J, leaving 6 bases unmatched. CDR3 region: CASSQLAGGLVNEQFF. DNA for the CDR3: TGTGCCAGCAGCCAACTAGCGGGAGGACTAGTCAATGAGCAGTTCTTC.

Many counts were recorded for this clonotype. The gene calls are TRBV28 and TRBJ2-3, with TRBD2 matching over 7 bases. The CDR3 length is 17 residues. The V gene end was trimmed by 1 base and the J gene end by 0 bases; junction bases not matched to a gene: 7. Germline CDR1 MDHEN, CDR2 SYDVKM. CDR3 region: CASSLSAGWGSTDTQYF. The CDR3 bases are TGTGCCAGCAGTTTATCAGCGGGATGGGGCAGCACAGATACGCAGTATTTT.

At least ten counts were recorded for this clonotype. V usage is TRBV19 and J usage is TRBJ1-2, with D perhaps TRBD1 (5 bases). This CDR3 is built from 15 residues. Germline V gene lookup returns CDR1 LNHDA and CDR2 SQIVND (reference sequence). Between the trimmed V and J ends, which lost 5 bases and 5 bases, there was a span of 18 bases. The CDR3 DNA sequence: TGTGCCAGTAGTTCCCACCTAGGGACGGGGTATGGCTACACCTTC. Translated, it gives CASSSHLGTGYGYTF.

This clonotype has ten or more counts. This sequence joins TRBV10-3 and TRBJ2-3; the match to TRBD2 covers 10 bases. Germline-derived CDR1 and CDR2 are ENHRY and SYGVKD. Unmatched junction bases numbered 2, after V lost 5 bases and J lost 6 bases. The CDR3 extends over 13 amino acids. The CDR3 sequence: CAISLAGADTQYF. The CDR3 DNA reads TGTGCCATCAGTCTAGCGGGGGCTGATACGCAGTATTTT.

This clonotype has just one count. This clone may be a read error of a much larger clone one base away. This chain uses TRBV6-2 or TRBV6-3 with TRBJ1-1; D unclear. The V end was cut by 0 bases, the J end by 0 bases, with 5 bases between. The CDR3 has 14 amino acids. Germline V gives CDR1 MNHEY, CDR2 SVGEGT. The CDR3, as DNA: TGTGCCAGCAGTTACTCGACGGTGAACACTGAAGCTTTCTTT. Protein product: CASSYSTVNTEAFF.

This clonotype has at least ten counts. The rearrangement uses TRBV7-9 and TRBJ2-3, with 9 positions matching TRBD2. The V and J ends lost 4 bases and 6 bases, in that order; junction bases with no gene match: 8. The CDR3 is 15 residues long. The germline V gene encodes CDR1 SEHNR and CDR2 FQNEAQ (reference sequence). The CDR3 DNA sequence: TGTGCCAGCAGCTCAGAGGGCGGGAGGGCCGATACGCAGTATTTT. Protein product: CASSSEGGRADTQYF.

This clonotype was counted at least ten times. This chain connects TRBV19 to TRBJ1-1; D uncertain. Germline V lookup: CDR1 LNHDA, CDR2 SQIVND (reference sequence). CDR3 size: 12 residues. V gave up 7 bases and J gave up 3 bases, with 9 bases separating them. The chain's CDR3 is CASKDGYTEAFF. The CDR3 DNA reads TGTGCCAGTAAGGACGGATACACTGAAGCTTTCTTT.